This is a list of T cell receptor beta chains from one sample in a study of cytomegalovirus exposure and HLA in healthy donors. TCRdb keeps only in-frame clones here, not all; method: immunoSEQ multiplex PCR. Of approximately 140,000 clones listed, nearly 80% are singletons. The sequencing sample was made of PBMCs. These receptors were obtained from a man between 35 and 55 years old in good health and CMV-seropositive. Both conserved end residues are part of each CDR3. D genes are given only for firm matches. Clone size is shown for a subset of rows, as once, few, many or a class of expanded clone.

D,J,V,size,DNA,CDR3
TRBD2,TRBJ2-3,TRBV28,-,TGTGCCAGCAGAACGACTAGCGGTACAGATACGCAGTATTTT,CASRTTSGTDTQYF
TRBD1,TRBJ1-5,TRBV19,-,TGTGCCAGTACCCTCGGGACAGGGGGCAATCAGCCCCAGCATTTT,CASTLGTGGNQPQHF
TRBD2,TRBJ2-6,TRBV4-2,-,TGTGCCAGCAGCCGACCTACCGACCCGGGAGGCCACTCTGGGGCCAACGTCCTGACTTTC,CASSRPTDPGGHSGANVLTF
-,TRBJ1-5,TRBV30,-,TGTGCCTGGTCGGGACATCCGCACCGCGTCGGGGTCGCTAGCAATCAGCCCCAGCATTTT,CAWSGHPHRVGVASNQPQHF
-,TRBJ1-1,TRBV7-3,-,TGTGCCAGCAGCTTGAGCGGGAACACTGAAGCTTTCTTT,CASSLSGNTEAFF
TRBD1,TRBJ2-1,TRBV6-5,-,TGTGCCAGCAGTTCAGGACAGGGGAATGAGCAGTTCTTC,CASSSGQGNEQFF
TRBD1,TRBJ1-2,TRBV29-1,-,TGCAGCGCTAAGTCCGTCTACGGGACAGGGGCTTTTGCTACCACTAACTATGGCTACACCTTC,CSAKSVYGTGAFATTNYGYTF
-,TRBJ2-1,TRBV28,few,TGTGCCAGCAGAACCGGGACTCACGCGGGTGAGCAGTTCTTC,CASRTGTHAGEQFF
-,TRBJ1-1,TRBV7-9,-,TGTGCCACCGCAGGGGAGACTGAAGCTTTCTTT,CATAGETEAFF
TRBD2,TRBJ2-1,TRBV9,-,TGTGCCAGCAGCGAGAGGCCGGGACTAGCGGGGGAGCAGTTCTTC,CASSERPGLAGEQFF
-,TRBJ1-4,TRBV28,few,TGTGCCAGCACCAAAGGGGGTTCTAATGAAAAACTGTTTTTT,CASTKGGSNEKLFF
TRBD2,TRBJ2-1,TRBV28,-,TGTGCCACCCTGGGGGTAGCGGGAGGGGTCTCCTACAATGAGCAGTTCTTC,CATLGVAGGVSYNEQFF
-,TRBJ2-5,TRBV6-1,-,TGTGCCAGCAGTGATCTGTTGCGAGCGACCCAGTACTTC,CASSDLLRATQYF
TRBD1,TRBJ1-6,TRBV30,-,TGTGCCCACAGCAGCCAACAGGGGGCGTATTCACCCCTCCACTTT,CAHSSQQGAYSPLHF
-,TRBJ2-3,TRBV4-3,-,TGCGCCAGCAGCCAAGATCCAAGCGGTAAGCGGGATTTT,CASSQDPSGKRDF
TRBD2,TRBJ2-1,TRBV5-1,-,TGCGCCAGCAGCTTGGGGGGGTTTAGCGGGAGCTCCTACAATGAGCAGTTCTTC,CASSLGGFSGSSYNEQFF
TRBD2,TRBJ2-7,TRBV6-6,-,TGTGCCAGCAGTACGGATAGCGGGGCTACATCCTACGAGCAGTACTTC,CASSTDSGATSYEQYF
-,TRBJ2-5,TRBV5-1,-,TGCGCCAGCAGCTTGGCGGGGAGCCAAGAGACCCAGTACTTC,CASSLAGSQETQYF
TRBD1,TRBJ1-1,TRBV28,-,TGTGCCAGCAGTCCCGGGACAGGGGAAGTTTTGGACACTGAAGCTTTCTTT,CASSPGTGEVLDTEAFF
-,TRBJ1-1,TRBV6-4,-,TGTGCCAGCACCTCACGAAAGCTGAACACTGAAGCTTTCTTT,CASTSRKLNTEAFF
-,TRBJ2-3,TRBV4-2,-,TGTGCCAGCAGCCAGCTCCTAGCCGATACGCAGTATTTT,CASSQLLADTQYF
-,TRBJ2-7,TRBV4-3,-,TGCGCCAGCAGCCAAGATGGGCGAACGGCCCGGGCGGGGACGATCTACGAGCAGTACTTC,CASSQDGRTARAGTIYEQYF
-,TRBJ1-5,TRBV6-5,-,TGTGCCAGCAGTTACTCGTCTGAGGGAACGGGGTTCCCCCAGCATTTT,CASSYSSEGTGFPQHF
-,TRBJ1-5,TRBV6-1,-,TGTGCCAGCAGTGGGCCACAGATTAGCAATCAGCCCCAGCATTTT,CASSGPQISNQPQHF
TRBD1,TRBJ1-2,TRBV6-5,-,TGTGCCAGCAGTTACTCGAAAGGGGGCGGGAACTATGGCTACACCTTC,CASSYSKGGGNYGYTF
-,TRBJ2-7,TRBV6-5,few,TGTGCCAGCAGTGACACAGGGCGTAGGCAGTACTTC,CASSDTGRRQYF
-,TRBJ2-1,TRBV5-6,-,TGTGCCAGCACCCCGGACAGCCTAAGAACTAATGAGCAGTTCTTC,CASTPDSLRTNEQFF
TRBD2,TRBJ2-3,TRBV4-3,-,TGCGCCAGCAGCCAAGGACTAGCGGATTTCACAGATACGCAGTATTTT,CASSQGLADFTDTQYF
-,TRBJ2-1,TRBV7-2,-,TGTGCCAGCAGCTTAGCGCTGAGAGATGAGCAGTTCTTC,CASSLALRDEQFF
-,TRBJ1-5,TRBV4-1,-,TGCGCCAGCAGCCAAATCGACAACAGGGACAATCAGCCCCAGCATTTT,CASSQIDNRDNQPQHF
-,TRBJ2-4,TRBV5-6,-,TGTGCCAGCAGCTCCCCCGAGGGCTTTCTAGCCAAAAACATTCAGTACTTC,CASSSPEGFLAKNIQYF
-,TRBJ2-1,TRBV7-7,-,TGTGCCAGCAGCCCTACCCCGGAGGGATACAATGAGCAGTTCTTC,CASSPTPEGYNEQFF
TRBD1,TRBJ1-4,TRBV5-1,-,TGCGCCAGCAGCTGGACAGGTAGCCCTAATGAAAAACTGTTTTTT,CASSWTGSPNEKLFF
-,TRBJ2-7,TRBV5-1,once,TGCGCCAGCAGCAAGGACAGCTACGAGCAGTACTTC,CASSKDSYEQYF
-,TRBJ2-2,TRBV11-2,once,TGTGCCAGCAGCCCAGGCGGGACGGCGGGCGGGGAGCTGTTTTTT,CASSPGGTAGGELFF
-,TRBJ1-1,TRBV19,-,TGTGCCAGTATCGGGAAAAGGGACACTGAAGCTTTCTTT,CASIGKRDTEAFF
TRBD2,TRBJ2-5,TRBV28,-,TGTGCCAGCATCAGCGGGATAAGGCAAGAGACCCAGTACTTC,CASISGIRQETQYF
-,TRBJ2-5,TRBV9,once,TGTGCCAGCAGCGTAGGGTCGGTACAAGAGACCCAGTACTTC,CASSVGSVQETQYF
-,TRBJ2-1,TRBV15,few,TGTGCCACCAGCAGAGAATGGACTTTAAGCTCCTACAATGAGCAGTTCTTC,CATSREWTLSSYNEQFF
-,TRBJ2-7,TRBV28,-,TGTGCCACGCATACTAGAGGCGAGCAGTACTTC,CATHTRGEQYF
-,TRBJ2-7,TRBV5-8,-,TGTGCCAGCAGCTTACCACCGCGGGAGCAGTACTTC,CASSLPPREQYF
-,TRBJ1-3,TRBV29-1,-,TGCAGCGTCTACAAGGAGAACACCATATATTTT,CSVYKENTIYF
-,TRBJ2-7,TRBV30,-,TGTGCCTGGAGCCGGGATCGGTACGAGCAGTACTTC,CAWSRDRYEQYF
TRBD2,TRBJ2-7,TRBV10-2,-,TGCGCCAGCAGTGAAGCGGGAGGGCGCACCTACGAGCAGTACTTC,CASSEAGGRTYEQYF
TRBD1,TRBJ1-2,TRBV4-2,-,TGTGCCAGCAGCCAAGCAGAGGGGGCGTACTATGGCTACACCTTC,CASSQAEGAYYGYTF
TRBD2,TRBJ2-3,TRBV7-8,-,TGTGCCAGCAGCTTAGTAGCGGGAGCAGATACGCAGTATTTT,CASSLVAGADTQYF
TRBD1,TRBJ1-4,TRBV28,-,TGTGCCAGCAGGGGACAGGGGGCTCTTGAAAAACTGTTTTTT,CASRGQGALEKLFF
-,TRBJ1-1,TRBV19,many,TGTGCCAGTAGTATAGATGGGACAATAGGATTGTCGAACACTGAAGCTTTCTTT,CASSIDGTIGLSNTEAFF
TRBD2,TRBJ2-1,TRBV9,-,TGTGCCAGCAGCGTACTAGCGGGAGCTTACAATGAGCAGTTCTTC,CASSVLAGAYNEQFF
-,TRBJ1-1,TRBV7-9,-,TGTTCCAGCAGCTCTAACTTCGGGATGCTTCGGGCTTTCTTT,CSSSSNFGMLRAFF
TRBD1,TRBJ2-7,TRBV6-1,-,TGTGCCAGCAGTTCCCGGGACAGGGGAACCTACGAGCAGTACTTC,CASSSRDRGTYEQYF
-,TRBJ2-7,TRBV7-3,once,TGTGCCAGCAGCCCTAGTCCGACAGGAGCCTACGAGCAGTACTTC,CASSPSPTGAYEQYF
TRBD2,TRBJ2-5,TRBV4-2,-,TGTGCCAGCAGCCAAGATCGGGCCAGCGGGAGTCTTAAAGAGACCCAGTACTTC,CASSQDRASGSLKETQYF
-,TRBJ1-3,TRBV7-8,-,TGTGCCAGCAGCTTAAATCGAGGGTCTCGGGGAAACACCATATATTTT,CASSLNRGSRGNTIYF
-,TRBJ2-6,TRBV14,few,TGTGCCAGCAGCCCCACTTTAGGAGGAGGGTTTGGGGCCAACGTCCTGACTTTC,CASSPTLGGGFGANVLTF
-,TRBJ2-3,TRBV18,-,TGTGCCAGCTCACCACCGGTGGGCCTAACTAGCACAGATACGCAGTATTTT,CASSPPVGLTSTDTQYF
-,TRBJ2-3,TRBV9,-,TGTGCCAGCAGCACAACGACGGAGCTGCTCCCGAAGAGAGAAACAGATACGCAGTATTTT,CASSTTTELLPKRETDTQYF
TRBD2,TRBJ2-1,TRBV10-3,-,TGTGCCATCAATCCAGGGACTAGCGGATACAATGAGCAGTTCTTC,CAINPGTSGYNEQFF
-,TRBJ2-1,TRBV7-9,-,TGTTCCAGCAGCCCTCGACGGGAGTTGGTTACAAACAATGAGCAGTTCTTC,CSSSPRRELVTNNEQFF
-,TRBJ1-1,TRBV10-3,-,TGTGCCATCAGTGAGAGTCCCGGGTCAAGAGCTTTCTTT,CAISESPGSRAFF